These T cell receptor beta chains were read from a single sample in a study of cytomegalovirus exposure and HLA in healthy donors. The table came from immunoSEQ multiplex PCR; TCRdb's copy has only in-frame clones and leaves some out. This sample has 150,000 to 200,000 clones; about 9% occur once, and the top ten carry over 1%. What was sequenced was PBMCs. All receptors derive from a woman younger than 45 in good health and CMV-seropositive. Both conserved end residues are part of each CDR3. The D gene is left open where the match is weak. A row's size may be missing; if present it is once, few, many or a size class.

cdr3_aa	cdr3_nt	d_call	j_call	v_call	clone_size
CASSVGLAGVSSTDTQYF	TGTGCCAGCAGTGTAGGACTAGCGGGAGTCTCTAGCACAGATACGCAGTATTTT	TRBD2	TRBJ2-3	TRBV2	few
CASSPPYRKNIQYF	TGTGCCAGCAGCCCACCGTACAGAAAAAACATTCAGTACTTC	NA	TRBJ2-4	TRBV11-2	NA
CASSLGRLAGGSYEQYF	TGTGCCAGCAGCTTAGGTAGGCTAGCGGGAGGATCCTACGAGCAGTACTTC	TRBD2	TRBJ2-7	TRBV7-8	NA
CASSESTVNTGELFF	TGCGCCAGCAGTGAGTCGACAGTGAACACCGGGGAGCTGTTTTTT	NA	TRBJ2-2	TRBV10-2	NA
CASAQLLRDTEAFF	TGTGCCAGCGCCCAACTTCTGAGGGACACTGAAGCTTTCTTT	NA	TRBJ1-1	TRBV6-5	few
CASVPGQGALAFF	TGTGCCAGCGTACCGGGACAGGGGGCGCTGGCTTTCTTT	TRBD1	TRBJ1-1	TRBV2	few
CASSPRDFQPQHF	TGTGCCAGCAGTCCCAGGGACTTTCAGCCCCAGCATTTT	NA	TRBJ1-5	TRBV27	NA
CATSRQVDTEAFF	TGTGCCACCAGCCGGCAGGTGGACACTGAAGCTTTCTTT	NA	TRBJ1-1	TRBV15	few
CASTTSGGYNEQFF	TGCGCCAGCACTACTTCAGGGGGCTACAATGAGCAGTTCTTC	TRBD1	TRBJ2-1	TRBV10-2	NA
CASSPRRRNTEAFF	TGTGCCAGCAGCCCCCGGAGAAGGAACACTGAAGCTTTCTTT	NA	TRBJ1-1	TRBV7-2	NA
CASSLAGGADTQYF	TGCGCCAGCAGCTTGGCGGGAGGAGCAGATACGCAGTATTTT	TRBD2	TRBJ2-3	TRBV5-1	NA
CATSRSYLALNEQFF	TGTGCCACCAGCAGATCCTACCTAGCGCTCAATGAGCAGTTCTTC	NA	TRBJ2-1	TRBV15	few
CASSSERTGPNPREQYF	TGTGCCAGTAGTAGCGAACGAACAGGACCGAATCCACGCGAGCAGTACTTC	NA	TRBJ2-7	TRBV19	NA
CASSLGATTQYF	TGTGCCAGCAGCTTGGGGGCCACGACGCAGTATTTT	NA	TRBJ2-3	TRBV7-9	NA
CASSLRRQTNEQFF	TGTGCCAGCAGCTTACGAAGACAGACTAATGAGCAGTTCTTC	NA	TRBJ2-1	TRBV11-2	few
CASSYGPAPTDTQYF	TGTGCCAGCAGTTACGGGCCGGCTCCCACAGATACGCAGTATTTT	NA	TRBJ2-3	TRBV6-6	NA
CASGTANNSPLHF	TGTGCCAGTGGGACAGCCAATAATTCACCCCTCCACTTT	TRBD1	TRBJ1-6	TRBV2	NA
CASSGTSATYNEQFF	TGTGCCAGCAGTGGGACTAGCGCTACCTACAATGAGCAGTTCTTC	TRBD2	TRBJ2-1	TRBV2	NA
CAISGQYMNTEAFF	TGTGCCATCAGCGGACAGTACATGAACACTGAAGCTTTCTTT	NA	TRBJ1-1	TRBV10-3	few
CAGEPNYGYTF	TGTGCCGGGGAGCCTAACTATGGCTACACCTTC	NA	TRBJ1-2	TRBV30	NA
CASSWTGGTETQYF	TGTGCCAGCAGTTGGACAGGGGGCACAGAGACCCAGTACTTC	TRBD1	TRBJ2-5	TRBV27	NA
CASSGGRIGKYTEAFF	TGTGCCAGCAGTGGCGGACGAATCGGGAAGTACACTGAAGCTTTCTTT	NA	TRBJ1-1	TRBV2	NA
CASSWGGGGTYEQYF	TGTGCCAGCAGTTGGGGGGGTGGGGGGACCTACGAGCAGTACTTC	TRBD2	TRBJ2-7	TRBV6-5	NA
CASSVDQGDYNEQFF	TGTGCCAGCAGCGTAGATCAGGGTGACTACAATGAGCAGTTCTTC	NA	TRBJ2-1	TRBV9	NA
CASSDPRRGNEKLFF	TGTGCCAGCAGTGACCCTAGACGGGGGAATGAAAAACTGTTTTTT	NA	TRBJ1-4	TRBV25-1	few
CASSRSRNTGELFF	TGTGCCAGTAGTAGGAGCAGGAACACCGGGGAGCTGTTTTTT	NA	TRBJ2-2	TRBV19	few
CASRLSAGELFF	TGTGCCAGCAGATTGAGCGCCGGGGAGCTGTTTTTT	NA	TRBJ2-2	TRBV5-4	NA
CASSLGLRGGTGELFF	TGTGCCAGCAGTTTGGGACTAAGGGGGGGCACCGGGGAGCTGTTTTTT	NA	TRBJ2-2	TRBV6-5	few
CAGKQTGKSEQYF	TGTGCGGGCAAACAGACGGGGAAATCCGAGCAGTACTTC	NA	TRBJ2-7	TRBV2	NA
CASSPSAGGYLSYNEQFF	TGTGCCAGCAGCCCGAGCGCGGGAGGGTATCTCTCCTACAATGAGCAGTTCTTC	TRBD2	TRBJ2-1	TRBV7-7	few
CATRDRSLNTEAFF	TGTGCCACCCGGGACAGGAGCCTGAACACTGAAGCTTTCTTT	TRBD1	TRBJ1-1	TRBV6-1	few
CASSSRRGEQYF	TGTGCCAGCAGCTCCCGTAGGGGCGAGCAGTACTTC	NA	TRBJ2-7	TRBV4-2	few
CASSPGGGASQPQHF	TGCGCCAGCAGCCCGGGGGGGGGAGCGAGTCAGCCCCAGCATTTT	NA	TRBJ1-5	TRBV5-1	NA
CASSDFETRITDTQYF	TGTGCCAGCAGCGACTTTGAGACTAGGATCACAGATACGCAGTATTTT	NA	TRBJ2-3	TRBV7-9	NA
CASSLAVNTEAFF	TGCGCCAGCAGCTTGGCGGTGAACACTGAAGCTTTCTTT	NA	TRBJ1-1	TRBV5-1	NA
CASTRGRVGNYGYTF	TGTGCCAGCACCAGAGGGAGGGTCGGTAACTATGGCTACACCTTC	NA	TRBJ1-2	TRBV9	NA
CAWSVHRAGTSGAEQYF	TGTGCCTGGAGTGTACACAGAGCCGGGACTAGTGGAGCCGAGCAGTACTTC	TRBD2	TRBJ2-7	TRBV30	NA
CASSPRQGGSNGEQFF	TGCGCCAGCAGTCCTAGACAGGGAGGAAGCAATGGTGAGCAGTTCTTC	NA	TRBJ2-1	TRBV5-1	few
CASSSLGRGRFDTEAFF	TGTGCCAGCAGTTCCCTGGGCAGGGGGCGTTTTGACACTGAAGCTTTCTTT	TRBD1	TRBJ1-1	TRBV27	few
CASSTGSSSYEQYF	TGTGCCAGCAGTACCGGGTCCTCCTCCTACGAGCAGTACTTC	NA	TRBJ2-7	TRBV2	NA
CASSLDGTRPETQYF	TGTGCCAGCAGCTTAGATGGCACCCGTCCAGAGACCCAGTACTTC	NA	TRBJ2-5	TRBV7-9	NA
CASGPRNRGGYTF	TGCGCCAGCGGGCCGCGGAACAGGGGTGGCTACACCTTC	TRBD1	TRBJ1-2	TRBV5-1	few